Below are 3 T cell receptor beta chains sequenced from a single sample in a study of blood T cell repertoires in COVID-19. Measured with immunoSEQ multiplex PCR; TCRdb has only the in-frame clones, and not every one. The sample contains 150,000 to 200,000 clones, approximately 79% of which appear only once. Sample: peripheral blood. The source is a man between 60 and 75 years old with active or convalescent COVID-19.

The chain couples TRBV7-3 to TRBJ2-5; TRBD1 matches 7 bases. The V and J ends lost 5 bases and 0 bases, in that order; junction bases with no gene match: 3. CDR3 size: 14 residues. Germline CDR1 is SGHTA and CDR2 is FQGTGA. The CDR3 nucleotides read TGTGCCAGCAGCGAGACAGGGTACCAAGAGACCCAGTACTTC. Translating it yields CASSETGYQETQYF.

The CDR3 reads CASSFVRGSANYGYTF. CDR3 coding DNA: TGTGCCAGCAGCTTTGTCAGGGGGTCCGCTAACTATGGCTACACCTTC. The chain joins TRBV11-2 to TRBJ1-2, with TRBD1 matching over 7 bases. V trimming: 3 bases; J trimming: 0 bases; junction bases outside the gene matches: 7. There are 16 residues in the CDR3. Germline V gene data show CDR1 as SGHAT and CDR2 as FQNNGV.

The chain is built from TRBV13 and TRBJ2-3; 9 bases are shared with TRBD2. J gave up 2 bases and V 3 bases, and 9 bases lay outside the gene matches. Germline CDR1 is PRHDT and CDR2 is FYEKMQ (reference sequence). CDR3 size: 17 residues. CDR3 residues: CASSFLGGRAPTDTQYF. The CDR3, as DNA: TGTGCCAGCAGCTTTCTAGGCGGGAGGGCCCCCACAGATACGCAGTATTTT.